A selection of T cell receptor beta chains follows, all from one sample in a study of cytomegalovirus exposure and HLA in healthy donors. The method was immunoSEQ multiplex PCR; TCRdb's version includes in-frame clones alone and lacks a portion of them. There are 90,000 to 150,000 clones in the sample; around nine tenths occur only once, and roughly 6% lies in the top ten. What was sequenced was PBMCs. Receptors were obtained from a young woman in good health and CMV-seropositive. Both conserved end residues are part of each CDR3. A D gene is named only where the DNA matches it firmly. Clone sizes are given selectively: once, few, many, or a class where the clone is expanded.

v_call	j_call	cdr3_length	d_call	clone_size	cdr3_aa	cdr3_nt
TRBV7-2	TRBJ2-3	20	TRBD2	.	CASSLAPTRGLAGSTDTQYF	TGTGCCAGCAGCTTAGCGCCAACGCGCGGACTAGCGGGAAGCACAGATACGCAGTATTTT
TRBV5-4	TRBJ1-1	14	TRBD1	once	CASSQDRENTEAFF	TGTGCCAGCAGCCAGGACAGGGAGAACACTGAAGCTTTCTTT
TRBV5-5	TRBJ2-2	16	.	.	CASLPPTTGGPGELFF	TGTGCCAGCCTCCCACCGACGACAGGTGGCCCCGGGGAGCTGTTTTTT
TRBV11-3	TRBJ1-2	13	TRBD1	.	CASRGQRAEGYTF	TGTGCCAGTAGGGGACAGCGGGCGGAGGGCTACACCTTC
TRBV23-1	TRBJ1-2	16	TRBD1	.	CASSQSGQKANYGYTF	TGCGCCAGCAGTCAATCGGGACAGAAAGCTAACTATGGCTACACCTTC
TRBV18	TRBJ2-3	13	TRBD2	.	CASRSGEGDTQYF	TGTGCCAGTCGTAGCGGGGAAGGAGATACGCAGTATTTT
TRBV18	TRBJ1-1	14	.	.	CASSPDSMNTEAFF	TGTGCCAGCTCACCGGACAGCATGAACACTGAAGCTTTCTTT
TRBV5-5	TRBJ1-6	13	.	few	CASSLVMEGRLHF	TGTGCCAGCAGCTTGGTGATGGAGGGACGACTCCACTTT
TRBV5-1	TRBJ2-3	12	.	.	CASRAYTDTQYF	TGCGCCAGCCGAGCGTACACAGATACGCAGTATTTT
TRBV7-9	TRBJ1-1	12	.	once	CASSPRGTEAFF	TGTGCCAGCAGCCCACGGGGCACTGAAGCTTTCTTT
TRBV6-4	TRBJ2-1	14	TRBD2	.	CASSASGGANEQFF	TGTGCCAGCAGTGCTAGCGGGGGGGCCAATGAGCAGTTCTTC
TRBV5-1	TRBJ1-2	13	.	.	CASSEPVSYGYTF	TGCGCCAGCAGCGAACCAGTTTCCTATGGCTACACCTTC
TRBV5-1	TRBJ1-2	14	.	.	CASSLSPANYGYTF	TGCGCCAGCAGCTTGAGTCCAGCTAACTATGGCTACACCTTC
TRBV6-1	TRBJ1-5	15	.	.	CASSEAVGYNQPQHF	TGTGCCAGCAGTGAAGCAGTCGGGTACAATCAGCCCCAGCATTTT
TRBV28	TRBJ1-1	15	TRBD1	.	CASSLSSTGAKKAFF	TGTGCCAGCAGTTTATCCTCCACAGGGGCAAAGAAGGCTTTCTTT
TRBV2	TRBJ2-1	12	.	.	CASTPRGNEQFF	TGTGCCAGCACCCCGCGAGGGAATGAGCAGTTCTTC
TRBV30	TRBJ2-5	16	.	.	CAWSGGPPASWGTQYF	TGTGCCTGGAGTGGAGGGCCTCCGGCCTCCTGGGGGACCCAGTACTTC
TRBV5-5	TRBJ1-2	15	.	.	CASTITPLEGYGYTF	TGTGCCAGCACCATCACCCCGCTGGAGGGCTATGGCTACACCTTC
TRBV25-1	TRBJ2-2	15	.	.	CASSEGAGYTGELFF	TGTGCCAGCAGTGAAGGGGCAGGGTACACCGGGGAGCTGTTTTTT
TRBV6-1	TRBJ2-3	12	.	.	CASRRDTDTQYF	TGTGCCAGCCGCCGAGACACAGATACGCAGTATTTT
TRBV4-1	TRBJ2-3	14	.	.	CASSPGPGGWGQYF	TGCGCCAGCAGCCCAGGGCCTGGGGGCTGGGGGCAGTATTTT
TRBV4-1	TRBJ1-2	15	.	.	CASSQETGINYGYTF	TGCGCCAGCAGCCAAGAGACAGGTATAAACTATGGCTACACCTTC
TRBV7-3	TRBJ2-1	14	TRBD2	.	CASSLSSGSNEQFF	TGTGCCAGCAGCTTGTCTAGCGGGAGTAATGAGCAGTTCTTC
TRBV4-3	TRBJ1-2	15	.	.	CASSQVRTEVYGYTF	TGCGCCAGCAGCCAAGTTCGGACAGAGGTCTATGGCTACACCTTC
TRBV6-1	TRBJ1-1	15	.	.	CASRPGFGGNTEAFF	TGTGCCAGCAGGCCGGGATTCGGGGGAAACACTGAAGCTTTCTTT
TRBV2	TRBJ1-2	16	.	.	CASSESGQGSDYGYTF	TGTGCCAGCAGTGAAAGTGGGCAGGGCTCAGACTATGGCTACACCTTC
TRBV9	TRBJ2-5	12	.	.	CASSGGRETQYF	TGTGCCAGCAGTGGGGGCAGGGAGACCCAGTACTTC
TRBV5-6	TRBJ2-5	14	.	.	CASSFGGGWETQYF	TGTGCCAGCAGCTTTGGAGGGGGCTGGGAGACCCAGTACTTC
TRBV19	TRBJ1-5	13	.	.	CASSTDRNQPQHF	TGTGCCAGTAGTACCGACAGAAATCAGCCCCAGCATTTT
TRBV7-3	TRBJ1-3	15	.	.	CASSLAGSSGNTIYF	TGTGCCAGCAGCTTAGCAGGCAGCTCTGGAAACACCATATATTTT
TRBV30	TRBJ1-2	13	TRBD1	.	CAWTRTGGEGYTF	TGTGCCTGGACTCGGACAGGGGGCGAAGGCTACACCTTC
TRBV30	TRBJ2-7	15	.	.	CAWSVGVGFSYEQYF	TGTGCCTGGAGTGTAGGGGTCGGATTCTCCTACGAGCAGTACTTC
TRBV27	TRBJ2-3	15	.	few	CASSLGRGKPDTQYF	TGTGCCAGCAGTTTAGGTCGGGGGAAGCCAGATACGCAGTATTTT
TRBV30	TRBJ1-2	15	.	.	CAWSRQGPSYYGYTF	TGTGCCTGGAGTCGGCAGGGGCCCTCATACTATGGCTACACCTTC
TRBV10-3	TRBJ2-7	14	.	.	CATGLQGKAYEQYF	TGTGCCACCGGTCTACAGGGAAAAGCTTACGAGCAGTACTTC
TRBV7-2	TRBJ2-1	19	TRBD2	.	CASSWTRTRTEWIDNEQFF	TGTGCCAGCAGCTGGACTAGGACCCGGACGGAGTGGATTGACAATGAGCAGTTCTTC
TRBV6-1	TRBJ2-7	13	.	.	CASSETASYEQYF	TGTGCCAGCAGTGAAACAGCATCCTACGAGCAGTACTTC
TRBV7-9	TRBJ2-1	15	TRBD2	.	CASSSTLLAGLEQFF	TGTGCCAGCAGCTCCACCCTACTAGCGGGACTCGAGCAGTTCTTC
TRBV5-1	TRBJ2-5	18	TRBD2	.	CASSLFIWTSGSQETQYF	TGCGCCAGCAGCTTGTTTATTTGGACTAGCGGGAGCCAAGAGACCCAGTACTTC
TRBV19	TRBJ1-2	15	.	once	CASSIDRRSSYGYTF	TGTGCCAGTAGTATAGATCGGCGGAGTAGCTATGGCTACACCTTC
TRBV5-1	TRBJ2-5	15	TRBD2	.	CASSPRGRGSETQYF	TGCGCCAGCAGCCCGCGAGGGAGGGGCTCGGAGACCCAGTACTTC
TRBV29-1	TRBJ2-3	15	.	.	CSVEARGGRSATQYF	TGCAGCGTTGAAGCCAGGGGCGGGAGAAGCGCTACGCAGTATTTT
TRBV10-3	TRBJ2-5	18	TRBD1	once	CAISEAWLRQGLKETQYF	TGTGCCATCAGTGAAGCTTGGCTCAGACAGGGTTTAAAAGAGACCCAGTACTTC
TRBV5-1	TRBJ2-7	14	.	.	CASSLDGSSYEQYF	TGCGCCAGCAGCTTGGACGGGAGCTCCTACGAGCAGTACTTC
TRBV5-6	TRBJ1-2	15	.	few	CASSLVSGSNYGYTF	TGTGCCAGCAGCTTAGTTAGCGGTTCTAACTATGGCTACACCTTC
TRBV19	TRBJ1-2	13	.	.	CASSTQGVGGYTF	TGTGCCAGTAGTACCCAGGGTGTAGGGGGCTACACCTTC
TRBV25-1	TRBJ2-7	14	TRBD2	.	CASSEGLAADEQYF	TGTGCCAGCAGTGAGGGACTAGCGGCCGACGAGCAGTACTTC
TRBV7-9	TRBJ1-2	15	TRBD1	.	CASSARQGAHYGYTF	TGTGCCAGCAGCGCCCGACAGGGTGCGCACTATGGCTACACCTTC
TRBV7-9	TRBJ1-2	13	.	.	CASSPRGGDGYTF	TGTGCCAGCAGCCCGAGGGGGGGGGATGGCTACACCTTC
TRBV27	TRBJ2-3	17	TRBD2	.	CASSPLAGWGSTDTQYF	TGTGCCAGCAGTCCACTAGCGGGCTGGGGCAGCACAGATACGCAGTATTTT
TRBV25-1	TRBJ2-1	14	TRBD2	once	CASETSGGTNEQFF	TGTGCCAGTGAGACTAGCGGGGGGACAAATGAGCAGTTCTTC
TRBV6-1	TRBJ1-1	15	.	once	CASSPRQDLNTEAFF	TGTGCCAGCAGTCCTCGACAGGACTTGAACACTGAAGCTTTCTTT
TRBV6-1	TRBJ2-5	13	.	.	CASERGSLETQYF	TGTGCCAGCGAAAGGGGGTCCTTGGAGACCCAGTACTTC
TRBV7-9	TRBJ2-1	16	TRBD1	.	CASSLLAAGGENEQFF	TGTGCCAGCAGCTTGCTGGCGGCAGGGGGCGAGAATGAGCAGTTCTTC
TRBV10-3	TRBJ2-7	13	TRBD1	.	CAIREGQGNEQYF	TGTGCCATCAGAGAGGGACAGGGCAACGAGCAGTACTTC